The clone carrying this T cell receptor (beta chain) was seen a few times. Its antigen is undetermined. V was clipped by 6 bases and J by 0 bases; unmatched bases: 10. Per the germline V gene, CDR1 is DFQATT and CDR2 is SNEGSKA (reference sequence). This CDR3 is 16 amino acids long. The sample originates from a study of blood T cells in healthy people across ages. Alongside a J-beta primer mix, a sample-barcoded 5' primer served in a second PCR lasting roughly 7 to 11 cycles. Each CDR3 protein is one row after TCRdb ran MiXCR on the 5' RACE reads. The top ten clones hold over 2% of a sample with 2 million or so distinct CDR3 sequences, roughly 49% of them seen once. Study-level results: Bulk PBMC profiling left naive and antigen-experienced comparisons inconclusive. Among long-lived donors, naive CD4+ cells were more numerous and diversity higher than in aged donors. Diversity was estimated from one million T cells, and these estimates were considered underestimates.

This clonotype originated in a woman aged 40 to 50 in good health. The gene calls are TRBV20-1 and TRBJ2-4, with 8 bases identical to TRBD1. Sequenced input: blood. The CDR3 DNA follows: TGCAGTGCCAGATCGTGGACAGGGCTAGCCAAAAACATTCAGTACTTC. This sequence encodes CSARSWTGLAKNIQYF.